Listed here are 26 T cell receptor beta chains from one sample, sequenced in a study of CD8 T cells in Susac syndrome. Random hexamers were used to reverse transcribe the RNA input (about 0.5 to 1 ug). Via MiXCR, TCRdb re-called the immunoSEQ multiplex PCR reads, giving one row per CDR3 protein. The profile shows around 190,000 distinct CDR3 sequences, around 96% of them singletons. The specimen sequenced was CD8+ T cells from PBMCs. These receptors all come from a human donor with multiple sclerosis.

The chain employs TRBV28 and TRBJ2-7; D is uncertain. CDR1 and CDR2 from the germline V gene are MDHEN and SYDVKM. The V and J ends lost 1 base and 9 bases respectively, with 10 bases between them. CDR3 length: 12 amino acids. DNA of the CDR3: TGTGCCAGCAGTTTATCCTACCTGGGGCAGTACTTC. It specifies CASSLSYLGQYF.

This sequence joins TRBV27 and TRBJ1-1, with D unclear. Between the trimmed V and J ends, which lost 5 bases and 4 bases, there was a span of 14 bases. Looked up from germline, CDR1 is MNHEY and CDR2 is SMNVEV (reference sequence). The CDR3 contains 14 residues. CDR3 protein: CASSPTTRATEAFF. The CDR3 DNA reads as TGTGCCAGCAGTCCTACCACTCGGGCCACTGAAGCTTTCTTT.

The chain links TRBV30 to TRBJ2-1; possibly TRBD2 for D (7 bases). The germline V gene has CDR1 GTSNPN and CDR2 SVGIG (reference sequence). The V gene lost 7 bases and the J gene lost 3 bases, with 19 bases spanning the gap. This CDR3 is built from 15 residues. DNA for the CDR3: TGTGCCTCCGGGGGCCTAGCGGAGAACTACAATGAGCAGTTCTTC. It codes for CASGGLAENYNEQFF.

The chain uses TRBV6-1 and TRBJ2-3; D is unresolved. V gave up 0 bases and J gave up 4 bases, with 5 bases separating them. This CDR3 region has 13 residues. The germline V gene encodes CDR1 MNHNS and CDR2 SASEGT. Here the CDR3 DNA reads TGTGCCAGCAGTGAAGCTCCGGCAGATACGCAGTATTTT. It is translated as CASSEAPADTQYF.

The rearrangement uses TRBV29-1 and TRBJ2-1; D is unresolved. V lost 2 bases and J lost 7, with 12 bases in between. The CDR3 spans 13 residues. The germline gives CDR1 SQVTM, CDR2 ANQGSEA. Written as DNA, the CDR3 is TGCAGCGTTGAACCCAGGTACAGTAATGAGCAGTTCTTC. Translation gives CSVEPRYSNEQFF.

The V and J genes are TRBV9 and TRBJ1-3; D perhaps matches TRBD1 (6 bases). The CDR3 totals 15 residues. The germline V gene has CDR1 SGDLS and CDR2 YYNGEE. V gave up 7 bases and J gave up 0 bases, with 14 bases separating them. In DNA, the CDR3 is TGTGCCAGCGCCGGACAGCCACCCTCTGGAAACACCATATATTTT. Encoded protein: CASAGQPPSGNTIYF.

The V gene is TRBV12-3 or TRBV12-4, the J gene TRBJ2-5; the D gene is possibly TRBD2 (5 bases). Deletions cut 5 bases from V and 4 bases from J, with 17 bases between. This CDR3 has 15 residues. As DNA, the CDR3 is TGTGCCAGCAGTCCGAGACGTTGGGGAGCAGAGACCCAGTACTTC. Its translation is CASSPRRWGAETQYF.

In its sample, this clonotype was seen once. The rearrangement uses TRBV13 and TRBJ1-1, with D possibly matching TRBD1 (6 bases). Trimming shortened V by 5 bases and J by 1 base, and 20 bases separated the two germline ends. This CDR3 comprises 17 residues. Germline V gives CDR1 PRHDT, CDR2 FYEKMQ (reference sequence). The CDR3: CASSPNRVELPNTEAFF. DNA for the CDR3: TGTGCCAGCAGCCCAAACAGGGTCGAGCTCCCGAACACTGAAGCTTTCTTT.

The rearrangement links TRBV29-1 to TRBJ2-5; D ambiguous. The CDR3 has 12 amino acids. V lost 2 bases, J lost 5 bases, and 9 bases lay in between. Per germline, CDR1 SQVTM and CDR2 ANQGSEA. The CDR3 region has the DNA TGCAGCGTTGAAAGGGTAGGGGAGACCCAGTACTTC. It yields the protein CSVERVGETQYF.

The chain employs TRBV7-9 and TRBJ1-2, with TRBD1 as a possible D gene (5 bases). Trimming took off 5 bases at V and 6 bases at J, with 16 bases between the two ends. Per germline, CDR1 SEHNR and CDR2 FQNEAQ (reference sequence). The CDR3 loop spans 14 amino acids. In nucleotides, the CDR3 is TGTGCCAGCAGCCCGGGACCGTTTATCGATGGCTACACCTTC. It translates to CASSPGPFIDGYTF.

This clonotype has a single count. This sequence joins TRBV7-9 and TRBJ1-1; TRBD1 matches at 8 bases. CDR1 and CDR2 from the germline V gene are SEHNR and FQNEAQ (reference sequence). V trimming: 5 bases; J trimming: 3 bases; junction bases outside the gene matches: 5. This CDR3 is 14 amino acids long. The CDR3 protein is CASSGTGRDTEAFF. The CDR3 DNA is TGTGCCAGCAGCGGGACAGGCAGAGACACTGAAGCTTTCTTT. The whole variable domain, filled in from reference TRBV7-9 and TRBJ1-1, reads DTGVSQNPRHKITKRGQNVTFRCDPISEHNRLYWYRQTLGQGPEFLTYFQNEAQLEKSRLLSDRFSAERPKGSFSTLEIQRTEQGDSAMYLCASSGTGRDTEAFFGQGTRLTVV.

In DNA form, the CDR3 reads TGTGCCATCAGTGCAGGGTTCCCCAATGAGCAGTTCTTC. Its translation is CAISAGFPNEQFF. The chain uses TRBV10-3 and TRBJ2-1, with a weak D call TRBD1 (5 bases). The V gene's germline CDR1 is ENHRY and CDR2 SYGVKD. Between the trimmed V and J ends, which lost 4 bases and 6 bases, there was a span of 10 bases. The CDR3 is 13 residues long.

The chain joins TRBV25-1 to TRBJ2-7, with 7 bases identical to TRBD1. CDR1 is MGHDK and CDR2 is SYGVNS in the germline V gene. The CDR3 extends over 13 amino acids. J lost 4 bases, V lost 5 bases, and 5 bases had no gene match. CDR3 in DNA: TGTGCCAGCAGTATGGGACAGAAGTACGAGCAGTACTTC. Encoded protein: CASSMGQKYEQYF.

The chain carries TRBV14 and TRBJ2-5; TRBD2 matches 9 bases. The CDR3 contains 14 residues. Trimming at V came to 5 bases and at J to 4 bases, leaving 5 bases not matched to a gene. The germline CDR1 and CDR2 sequences are SGHDN and FVKESK. The CDR3 spells CASSGGLAIETQYF. The DNA of the CDR3 is TGTGCCAGCAGCGGCGGACTAGCGATAGAGACCCAGTACTTC.

The rearrangement links TRBV6-4 to TRBJ2-1; D is tentatively TRBD1 or TRBD2 (5 bases each). Looked up from germline, CDR1 is MRHNA and CDR2 is SNTAGT. V dropped 10 bases and J dropped 7 bases, with 11 bases sitting between them. This CDR3 spans 11 amino acids. CDR3 nucleotide sequence: TGTGCCACCCGGTGGGGGAATGAGCAGTTCTTC. Translated: CATRWGNEQFF.

The J gene is TRBJ2-7, the V gene TRBV7-2; perhaps TRBD2 as D (6 bases). The CDR3 totals 14 residues. Germline V lookup: CDR1 SGHTA, CDR2 FQGNSA. The V and J ends lost 5 bases and 2 bases respectively, with 13 bases between them. The CDR3 region is CASSPSGGTYEQYF. Written as DNA, the CDR3 is TGTGCCAGCAGCCCATCGGGCGGGACCTACGAGCAGTACTTC.

This clonotype has just a few counts. The genes are TRBV12-3 or TRBV12-4 and TRBJ1-5; D not resolved. This CDR3 comprises 13 residues. Between the trimmed V and J ends, which lost 1 base and 2 bases, there was a span of 3 bases. CDR3: CASSLVGNQPQHF. In DNA form, the CDR3 reads TGTGCCAGCAGTTTAGTCGGCAATCAGCCCCAGCATTTT.

This clonotype was seen only once. This chain connects TRBV7-3 to TRBJ1-1; no reliable D call. The V end was cut by 5 bases, the J end by 4 bases, with 17 bases between. The CDR3 covers 15 residues. Germline CDR1 is SGHTA and CDR2 is FQGTGA. The CDR3 DNA sequence: TGTGCCAGCAGCCCCTCGGGCCCGGGTGGCACTGAAGCTTTCTTT. Translated, it gives CASSPSGPGGTEAFF.

V and J are TRBV2 and TRBJ2-1; 11 bases match TRBD2. The CDR3 is 18 amino acids. The germline V gene has CDR1 SNHLY and CDR2 FYNNEI. J lost 3 bases, V lost 0 bases, and 7 bases had no gene match. The CDR3 DNA follows: TGTGCCAGCAGTGAAGCGGCCCTCCTAGCGGGAGGCTACAATGAGCAGTTCTTC. Its translation is CASSEAALLAGGYNEQFF.

The chain carries TRBV7-9 and TRBJ1-1; no reliable D call. CDR1 and CDR2 from the germline V gene are SEHNR and FQNEAQ (reference sequence). This CDR3 is 15 amino acids long. The V gene lost 5 bases and the J gene lost 1 base, with 14 bases spanning the gap. Here the CDR3 DNA reads TGTGCCAGCAGCCCCCCCTCCGCGAGGAACACTGAAGCTTTCTTT. Protein sequence: CASSPPSARNTEAFF.

The V and J genes are TRBV2 and TRBJ1-1; D is unclear. Germline loops: CDR1 SNHLY, CDR2 FYNNEI. CDR3 length: 11 residues. V was shortened by 6 bases and J by 11 bases, with 13 bases between the two germline ends. The CDR3 spells CASRGILNAFF. The CDR3 DNA reads as TGTGCCAGCAGGGGGATTTTGAATGCTTTCTTT.

The chain is built from TRBV9 and TRBJ2-7, with D possibly matching TRBD1 (5 bases). The CDR3 extends over 15 amino acids. Germline lookup yields CDR1 SGDLS and CDR2 YYNGEE. V was pared by 0 bases and J by 5 bases, with 15 bases between. The CDR3 sequence is CASSVAGNNLDEQYF. As DNA, the CDR3 is TGTGCCAGCAGCGTAGCAGGGAACAATTTAGACGAGCAGTACTTC.

In its sample, this clonotype was seen once. V usage is TRBV7-9 and J usage is TRBJ2-7; possibly TRBD2 for D (5 bases). Germline V CDR1 and CDR2: SEHNR, FQNEAQ (reference sequence). V dropped 6 bases and J dropped 5 bases, with 11 bases sitting between them. The CDR3 has 12 residues. CDR3 nucleotides: TGTGCCAGCAGAGCTGGACTGAACGAGCAGTACTTC. The encoded protein is CASRAGLNEQYF.

The V call is TRBV4-1, the J call TRBJ1-5; 7 bases agree with TRBD1. CDR1 MGHRA and CDR2 YSYEKL come from the germline V gene. The junction had 10 bases not matched to a gene; V was cut back by 7 bases and J by 7 bases. The CDR3 is 14 amino acids. The DNA for the CDR3 is TGCGCCAGCACCGTAGGGGGCGGCGGGCAGCCCCAGCATTTT. Protein sequence: CASTVGGGGQPQHF.

This clonotype was picked up one time. V gene TRBV7-2 combines with J gene TRBJ2-7; maybe TRBD1 (5 bases). Germline V gene data show CDR1 as SGHTA and CDR2 as FQGNSA. CDR3 length: 16 amino acids. The germline V and J ends were trimmed by 1 base and 1 base, with 14 bases remaining between them. The CDR3 is CASSLVAVDKSYEQYF. CDR3 nucleotides: TGTGCCAGCAGCTTAGTAGCTGTGGACAAGTCCTACGAGCAGTACTTC.

The V call is TRBV2, the J call TRBJ2-5, with unresolved D. With 5 bases removed from V and 2 bases from J, the gap between germline ends came to 6 bases. Germline V gene data show CDR1 as SNHLY and CDR2 as FYNNEI. The CDR3 has 12 amino acids. The CDR3 region is CASSWQQETQYF. Written as DNA, the CDR3 is TGTGCCAGCAGTTGGCAGCAAGAGACCCAGTACTTC.